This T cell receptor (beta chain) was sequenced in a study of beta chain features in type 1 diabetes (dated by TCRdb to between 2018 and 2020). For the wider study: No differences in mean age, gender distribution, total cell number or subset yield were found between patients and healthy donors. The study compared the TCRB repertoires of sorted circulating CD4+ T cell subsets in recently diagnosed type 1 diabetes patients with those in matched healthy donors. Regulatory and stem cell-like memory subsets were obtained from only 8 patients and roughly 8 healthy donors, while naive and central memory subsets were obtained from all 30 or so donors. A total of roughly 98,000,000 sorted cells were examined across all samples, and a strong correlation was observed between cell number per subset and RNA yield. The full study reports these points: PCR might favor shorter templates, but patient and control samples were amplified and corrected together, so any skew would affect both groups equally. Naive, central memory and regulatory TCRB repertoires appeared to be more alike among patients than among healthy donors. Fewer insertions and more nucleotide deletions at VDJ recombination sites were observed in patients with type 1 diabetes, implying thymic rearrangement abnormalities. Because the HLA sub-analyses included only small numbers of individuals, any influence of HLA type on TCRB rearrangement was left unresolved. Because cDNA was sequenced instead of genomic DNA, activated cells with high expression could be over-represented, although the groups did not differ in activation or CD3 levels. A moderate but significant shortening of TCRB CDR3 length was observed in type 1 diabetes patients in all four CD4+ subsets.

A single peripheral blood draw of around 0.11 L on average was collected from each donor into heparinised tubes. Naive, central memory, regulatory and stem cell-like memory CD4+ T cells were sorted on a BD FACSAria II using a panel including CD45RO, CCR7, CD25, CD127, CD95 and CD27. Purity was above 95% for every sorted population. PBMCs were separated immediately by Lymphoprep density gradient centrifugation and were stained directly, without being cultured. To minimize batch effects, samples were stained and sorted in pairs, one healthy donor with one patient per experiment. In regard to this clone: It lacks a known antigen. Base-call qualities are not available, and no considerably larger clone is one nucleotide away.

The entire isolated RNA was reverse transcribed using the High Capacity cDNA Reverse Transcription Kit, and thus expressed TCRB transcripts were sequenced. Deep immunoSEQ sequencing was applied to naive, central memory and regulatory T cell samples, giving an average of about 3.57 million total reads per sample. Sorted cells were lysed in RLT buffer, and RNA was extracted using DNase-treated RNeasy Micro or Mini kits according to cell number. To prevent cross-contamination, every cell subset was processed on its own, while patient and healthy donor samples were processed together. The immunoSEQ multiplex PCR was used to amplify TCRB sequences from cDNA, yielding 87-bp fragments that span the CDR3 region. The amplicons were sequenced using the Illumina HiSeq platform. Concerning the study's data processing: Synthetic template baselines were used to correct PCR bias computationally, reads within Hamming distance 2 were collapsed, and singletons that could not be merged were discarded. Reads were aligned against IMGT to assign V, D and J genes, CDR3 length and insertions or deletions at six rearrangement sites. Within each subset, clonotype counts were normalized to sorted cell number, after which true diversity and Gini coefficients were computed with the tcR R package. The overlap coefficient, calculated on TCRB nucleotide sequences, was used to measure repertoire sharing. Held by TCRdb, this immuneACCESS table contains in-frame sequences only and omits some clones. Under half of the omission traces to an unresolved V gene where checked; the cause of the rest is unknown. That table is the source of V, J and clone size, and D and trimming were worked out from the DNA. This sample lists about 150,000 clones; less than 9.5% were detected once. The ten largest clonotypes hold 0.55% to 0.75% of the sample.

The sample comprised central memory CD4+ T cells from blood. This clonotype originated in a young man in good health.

The bases are TGTGCTAGTGGTTTGGGACAGGGCGGCACTGAAGCTTTCTTT. It translates as CASGLGQGGTEAFF. In this chain, TRBV12-5 is recombined with TRBJ1-1, with 7 central nucleotides matching TRBD1. Inclusive of the bounding cysteine and phenylalanine, the CDR3 is 14 residues long. Only the CDR3 DNA is retained, 42 bases long and in frame from the first base. Looking up the germline V gene yields CDR1 LGHNT and CDR2 FRNRAP. Germline trimming: 1 base from V, 4 bases from J; junction bases outside gene matches: 3. This CDR3, with the reference TRBV12-5 and TRBJ1-1 proteins standing in past its ends, gives the full variable domain DARVTQTPRHKVTEMGQEVTMRCQPILGHNTVFWYRQTMMQGLELLAYFRNRAPLDDSGMPKDRFSAEMPDATLATLKIQPSEPRDSAVYFCASGLGQGGTEAFFGQGTRLTVV.